The present T cell receptor (beta chain) was sequenced within a study of blood T cell repertoires in COVID-19. Overall study context: Samples of COVID-19 (acute and convalescent) were obtained from the United States, Italy and Spain. T cells, B-cell-depleted T cells, or PBMCs provided the cDNA or gDNA that served as material.

In the authors' workflow: How many nucleated cells were present was estimated from reference gene primer amplification. The data were produced by immunoSEQ multiplex PCR, yet TCRdb's version contains in-frame clones alone and is incomplete. The V and J calls and the clone size are those of that table, but D and trimming were determined from the DNA. The sample yields under 200,000 clones, roughly 86% seen once. CDR3 length: 16 residues. V dropped 6 bases and J dropped 7 bases, with 21 bases sitting between them. Germline-derived CDR1 and CDR2 are LNHDA and SQIVND (reference sequence). The chain combines TRBV19 with TRBJ2-2, with a tentative D call TRBD2 (6 bases). The sequence came from a man between 70 and 80 years old with acute or convalescent COVID-19. Source material: peripheral blood. The CDR3 nucleotides read TGTGCCAGTAGGACCCTCTACCGGGAGCTGGTCGGGGAGCTGTTTTTT. Translating it yields CASRTLYRELVGELFF.